The 31 T cell receptor beta chains presented below share a single source sample, sequenced in a study of blood T cell repertoires in COVID-19. Sequencing was performed with immunoSEQ multiplex PCR; in TCRdb, only in-frame clones are kept and a portion is missing. The table records about 11,000 clones, about 90% of them present only once. The material sequenced was peripheral blood. These receptors were collected from a human donor in a cohort sampled during active COVID-19.

This sequence joins TRBV18 and TRBJ1-3; D is possibly TRBD1 (6 bases). CDR1 KGHSH and CDR2 LQKENI come from the germline V gene. V was clipped by 0 bases and J by 3 bases, with 27 bases between them. This CDR3 contains 21 residues. The CDR3: CASSPPNRSGRGEGDGNTIYF. CDR3 nucleotide sequence: TGTGCCAGCTCACCACCGAATCGGAGCGGCAGGGGAGAAGGAGATGGAAACACCATATATTTT. Together with reference TRBV18 and TRBJ1-3, the CDR3 gives the full variable domain: NAGVMQNPRHLVRRRGQEARLRCSPMKGHSHVYWYRQLPEEGLKFMVYLQKENIIDESGMPKERFSAEFPKEGPSILRIQQVVRGDSAAYFCASSPPNRSGRGEGDGNTIYFGEGSWLTVV.

The rearrangement joins TRBV2 to TRBJ1-4; the match to TRBD1 covers 7 bases. CDR1 SNHLY and CDR2 FYNNEI come from the germline V gene. The CDR3 loop spans 18 amino acids. V shed 11 bases, J shed 0 bases, and the junction held 18 bases outside the gene matches. The CDR3 nucleotides are TGTGCCTCCGAGGGGGTATTGGGACAGACTGCAACTAATGAAAAACTGTTTTTT. It codes for CASEGVLGQTATNEKLFF.

This clone was observed a single time. The chain joins TRBV6-2 or TRBV6-3 to TRBJ2-5, with 9 bases lining up with TRBD2. V lost 2 bases to trimming and J lost 2 bases; unmatched junction nucleotides: 12. This CDR3 is 18 amino acids long. CDR1 MNHEY and CDR2 SVGEGT come from the germline V gene. The CDR3 sequence is CASSYSRRAGGLQETQYF. CDR3 nucleotides: TGTGCCAGCAGTTACAGCAGAAGAGCGGGAGGCCTTCAAGAGACCCAGTACTTC.

The chain recombines TRBV6-2 or TRBV6-3 with TRBJ2-1, with 7 bases that match TRBD2. The CDR3 covers 15 residues. Losses at the gene ends were 6 bases for V and 3 bases for J; bases not matched to a gene: 8. Germline CDR1 is MNHEY and CDR2 is SVGEGT. The CDR3 sequence: CASSPGTTNYNEQFF. The DNA for the CDR3 is TGTGCCAGCAGCCCCGGGACTACAAACTACAATGAGCAGTTCTTC.

The rearrangement links TRBV27 to TRBJ1-4; TRBD1 matches 9 bases. From germline, CDR1 is MNHEY and CDR2 SMNVEV (reference sequence). The V gene end was trimmed by 2 bases and the J gene end by 5 bases; junction bases not matched to a gene: 3. The CDR3 runs 15 residues. This CDR3 is CASSLTGTGNEKLFF. CDR3 in DNA: TGTGCCAGCAGTTTAACCGGGACAGGGAATGAAAAACTGTTTTTT.

The gene calls are TRBV30 and TRBJ1-1; unclear D gene. The germline V and J ends were trimmed by 3 bases and 7 bases, with 15 bases remaining between them. The V gene's germline CDR1 is GTSNPN and CDR2 SVGIG (reference sequence). The CDR3 sequence is 13 residues long. The CDR3, as DNA: TGTGCCTGGAGAAGGGAGGAAGGAAATGAAGCTTTCTTT. Protein sequence: CAWRREEGNEAFF.

The V gene is TRBV18, the J gene TRBJ1-4; D possibly corresponds to TRBD1 (5 bases). Per germline, CDR1 KGHSH and CDR2 LQKENI. V lost 3 bases and J 8 bases, leaving 13 bases between the germline ends. This CDR3 contains 14 residues. The CDR3 coding sequence is TGTGCCAGCTCACCGGACATGGACAAGGAAAAACTGTTTTTT. This translates into CASSPDMDKEKLFF.

This rearrangement joins TRBV29-1 to TRBJ1-2, with a possible D match to TRBD1 (6 bases). The V gene lost 0 bases and the J gene lost 3 bases, with 11 bases spanning the gap. The CDR3 sequence is 14 residues long. Germline lookup yields CDR1 SQVTM and CDR2 ANQGSEA. The CDR3 reads CSVEDWEGDYGYTF. The CDR3 DNA is TGCAGCGTTGAAGATTGGGAGGGGGACTATGGCTACACCTTC.

V usage is TRBV18 and J usage is TRBJ1-1; 8 positions agree with TRBD1. This CDR3 contains 15 residues. From germline, CDR1 is KGHSH and CDR2 LQKENI. Trimming removed 2 bases from V and 0 bases from J; junction bases left unmatched: 2. CDR3 residues: CASSPGTGMNTEAFF. The CDR3 bases are TGTGCCAGCTCACCAGGGACAGGCATGAACACTGAAGCTTTCTTT.

The chain joins TRBV28 to TRBJ1-2; 10 nucleotides match TRBD1. CDR1 and CDR2 (germline): MDHEN, SYDVKM. This CDR3 spans 14 amino acids. Trimming at V came to 3 bases and at J to 4 bases, leaving 2 bases not matched to a gene. The CDR3 loop reads CASSFGTGVYGYTF. The CDR3 DNA sequence: TGTGCCAGCAGTTTCGGGACAGGGGTCTATGGCTACACCTTC.

V and J are TRBV28 and TRBJ2-4; 9 nucleotides match TRBD1. Germline CDR1 and CDR2: MDHEN and SYDVKM. CDR3 size: 17 residues. J gave up 4 bases and V 5 bases, and 12 bases lay outside the gene matches. In DNA form, the CDR3 reads TGTGCCAGCAGTCCGCCCAACCGGGACAGGGTGAAAAACATTCAGTACTTC. Its translation is CASSPPNRDRVKNIQYF.

The chain is built from TRBV25-1 and TRBJ2-2, with 7 nucleotides matching TRBD2. The CDR3 is 16 residues long. Trimming at V came to 1 base and at J to 10 bases, leaving 12 bases not matched to a gene. CDR1 is MGHDK and CDR2 is SYGVNS in the germline V gene. CDR3 residues: CASSESRAGEGEELFF. In DNA, the CDR3 is TGTGCCAGCAGTGAATCTCGGGCGGGAGAAGGAGAGGAGCTGTTTTTT.

The rearrangement joins TRBV7-2 to TRBJ1-5; weak D call: TRBD1 (6 bases). Germline V CDR1 and CDR2: SGHTA, FQGNSA. CDR3 length: 16 residues. Trimming removed 0 bases from V and 6 bases from J, with 15 bases in between. The chain's CDR3 is CASSLAGTSHAQPQHF. CDR3 DNA: TGTGCCAGCAGCTTAGCGGGGACATCCCACGCTCAGCCCCAGCATTTT.

J is TRBJ2-6 and V is TRBV30; 12 positions match TRBD2. The V and J ends lost 1 base and 1 base, in that order; junction bases with no gene match: 2. Germline V gene data show CDR1 as GTSNPN and CDR2 as SVGIG (reference sequence). This CDR3 spans 17 amino acids. CDR3 sequence (DNA): TGTGCCTGGAGTGGACTAGCGGGAGAATCTGGGGCCAACGTCCTGACTTTC. Its protein is CAWSGLAGESGANVLTF.

This rearrangement joins TRBV5-1 to TRBJ2-1; TRBD2 matches 14 bases. V gave up 4 bases and J gave up 6 bases; unmatched junction bases: 12. Germline V CDR1 and CDR2: SGHRS, YFSETQ. This CDR3 comprises 18 residues. DNA of the CDR3: TGCGCCAGCAGCCCCTTGACTAGCGGGAGGGCCTTGGTCAATGAGCAGTTCTTC. It encodes CASSPLTSGRALVNEQFF.

CDR3 sequence reads: CASTIAGGPSAEQFF. CDR3 nucleotides: TGTGCCAGTACCATAGCGGGAGGGCCGTCGGCCGAGCAGTTCTTC. This chain links TRBV19 with TRBJ2-1, with 11 bases fitting TRBD2. This CDR3 has 15 amino acids. The germline CDR1 and CDR2 sequences are LNHDA and SQIVND (reference sequence). V lost 7 bases to trimming and J lost 10 bases; unmatched junction nucleotides: 12. The full variable domain, with the rest looked up from reference TRBV19 and TRBJ2-1, is DGGITQSPKYLFRKEGQNVTLSCEQNLNHDAMYWYRQDPGQGLRLIYYSQIVNDFQKGDIAEGYSVSREKKESFPLTVTSAQKNPTAFYLCASTIAGGPSAEQFFGPGTRLTVL.

CDR3: CASRRGGSQPQHF. CDR3 bases: TGTGCCAGCAGGAGGGGGGGAAGTCAGCCCCAGCATTTT. The chain links TRBV28 to TRBJ1-5; possible D gene TRBD1, 6 bases. CDR1 is MDHEN, CDR2 SYDVKM, per germline. CDR3 length: 13 amino acids. The V gene lost 6 bases and the J gene lost 6 bases, with 12 bases spanning the gap.

V and J are TRBV11-2 and TRBJ1-2; TRBD1 agrees at 7 bases. Germline CDR1 SGHAT, CDR2 FQNNGV. The V gene end was trimmed by 3 bases and the J gene end by 4 bases; junction bases not matched to a gene: 8. This CDR3 has 15 amino acids. CDR3 bases: TGTGCCAGCAGCTTCTTCCGGGACAGCCTCTATGGCTACACCTTC. Translation: CASSFFRDSLYGYTF.

The chain employs TRBV5-1 and TRBJ2-1; D not resolved. CDR1 and CDR2 (germline): SGHRS, YFSETQ. The CDR3 spans 15 residues. The V end was cut by 4 bases, the J end by 0 bases, with 11 bases between. For the CDR3, the DNA is TGCGCCAGCAGCCTAGACTCGAGCTCCTACAATGAGCAGTTCTTC. As protein: CASSLDSSSYNEQFF.

The rearrangement links TRBV2 to TRBJ2-5; possibly TRBD1 for D (6 bases). V was clipped by 8 bases and J by 0 bases, with 13 bases between them. CDR1 is SNHLY, CDR2 FYNNEI, per germline. The length of the CDR3 is 14 residues. CDR3 coding DNA: TGTGCCAGCGAGGGACACCCGTACCAAGAGACCCAGTACTTC. This encodes CASEGHPYQETQYF.

This clone was counted between two and nine times. V is TRBV3-1 (or the pseudogene TRBV3-2) and J is TRBJ2-1; 7 bases fit TRBD2. V lost 1 base to trimming and J lost 8 bases; unmatched junction nucleotides: 11. The CDR3 has 16 residues. Germline CDR1 is LGHDT and CDR2 is YNNKEL (reference sequence). CDR3: CASSQGRLAPADEQFF. The CDR3 DNA follows: TGTGCCAGCAGCCAAGGTCGACTAGCCCCAGCGGATGAGCAGTTCTTC.

The chain employs TRBV9 and TRBJ2-1; 7 bases line up with TRBD2. CDR3 length: 13 amino acids. V dropped 4 bases and J dropped 6; count of bases not matched to a gene: 4. Germline V gene sequence: CDR1 SGDLS, CDR2 YYNGEE. The chain's CDR3 is CASSYGLVNEQFF. Here the CDR3 DNA reads TGTGCCAGCAGCTATGGACTAGTCAATGAGCAGTTCTTC.

V gene TRBV3-1 (or the pseudogene TRBV3-2) combines with J gene TRBJ2-2, with TRBD2 matching 9 bases. CDR1 LGHDT and CDR2 YNNKEL come from the germline V gene (reference sequence). V shed 0 bases, J shed 8 bases, and the junction held 1 base outside the gene matches. The CDR3 has 14 residues. The CDR3 region is CASSQDLAGGELFF. CDR3 nucleotide sequence: TGTGCCAGCAGCCAAGACCTAGCGGGAGGGGAGCTGTTTTTT.

The V gene is TRBV6-1, the J gene TRBJ2-7, with 8 bases lining up with TRBD1. This CDR3 is built from 14 residues. The V gene end was trimmed by 3 bases and the J gene end by 3 bases; junction bases not matched to a gene: 4. Looked up from germline, CDR1 is MNHNS and CDR2 is SASEGT. The CDR3: CASSDPGQDYEQYF. Written as DNA, the CDR3 is TGTGCCAGCAGTGACCCGGGACAGGACTACGAGCAGTACTTC.

This clone appeared a few times. V usage is TRBV10-3 and J usage is TRBJ2-3, with D unresolved. The V gene's germline CDR1 is ENHRY and CDR2 SYGVKD. The CDR3 consists of 18 residues. V dropped 0 bases and J dropped 2 bases, with 18 bases sitting between them. CDR3 loop: CAISESSTLVGSTDTQYF. The CDR3, as DNA: TGTGCCATCAGTGAGTCCTCAACCCTAGTCGGATCCACAGATACGCAGTATTTT.

The chain is built from TRBV3-1 (or the pseudogene TRBV3-2) and TRBJ2-3; D is ambiguous. V was shortened by 1 base and J by 10 bases, with 9 bases between the two germline ends. Germline V lookup: CDR1 LGHDT, CDR2 YNNKEL (reference sequence). The CDR3 sequence is 12 residues long. The CDR3 region has the DNA TGTGCCAGCAGCCAAGTGGGCAGCCCGCAGTATTTT. Amino acids: CASSQVGSPQYF.

CDR3 in DNA: TGTGCCAGCAGCTTAGATCCTCAGTACAATGAGCAGTTCTTC. It translates to CASSLDPQYNEQFF. The rearrangement uses TRBV11-2 and TRBJ2-1; D not certain. The V end was cut by 0 bases, the J end by 4 bases, with 7 bases between. The CDR3 covers 14 residues. Germline CDR1 SGHAT, CDR2 FQNNGV.

This sequence joins TRBV18 and TRBJ2-1; TRBD2 is a possible D gene (5 bases). Germline loops: CDR1 KGHSH, CDR2 LQKENI. Trimming took 3 bases from V and 5 from J, leaving 23 bases between them. The CDR3 consists of 18 residues. Here the CDR3 DNA reads TGTGCCAGCTCACCCCTCAATTTGGACGGGCGAGGGAACAATGAGCAGTTCTTC. Amino acid sequence: CASSPLNLDGRGNNEQFF.

The chain has TRBV6-2 or TRBV6-3 and TRBJ2-1; 11 bases are shared with TRBD2. Trimming took 0 bases from V and 13 from J; bases not matched to a gene: 5. The CDR3 consists of 14 residues. Germline CDR1 MNHEY, CDR2 SVGEGT. Written as DNA, the CDR3 is TGTGCCAGCAGTTACTCCGGGACTAGCGGCCTTCAGTTCTTC. This codes for CASSYSGTSGLQFF.

The chain is built from TRBV15 and TRBJ2-5; TRBD2 agrees at 7 bases. There are 14 residues in the CDR3. With 7 bases clipped from V and 8 bases from J, the junction kept 13 bases outside the gene matches. The germline V gene has CDR1 LNHNV and CDR2 YYDKDF (reference sequence). DNA for the CDR3: TGTGCCACCACCCCCCGGGTGGGGGGGGGAACCCAGTACTTC. This encodes CATTPRVGGGTQYF.

The chain couples TRBV11-1 to TRBJ1-6; 12 bases match TRBD1. V was pared by 2 bases and J by 8 bases, with 4 bases of the junction left unmatched. This CDR3 has 16 amino acids. Germline V gene lookup returns CDR1 SGHAT and CDR2 FQDESV (reference sequence). The CDR3 DNA reads TGTGCCAGCAGCTTAACGGGACAGGGGGCGGATTCACCCCTCCACTTT. Its protein is CASSLTGQGADSPLHF.